This TCR beta chain derives from a study of T cells after yellow fever vaccination. Study conclusions and caveats: CD4 and CD8 compartments shared a small share of clonotypes.

The table lists this clonotype with a few counts. The target antigen is unknown. V lost 1 base and J 4 bases, leaving 10 bases between the germline ends. CDR1 and CDR2 (germline): KGHSH, LQKENI. This CDR3 has 14 residues. TCRdb called the 5' RACE reads again in MiXCR, with one record for every CDR3 protein. Seen here are under 550,000 distinct CDR3 sequences, about a fifth observed once, and the top ten hold about 16%. The sequence derives from a man aged 18 to 29 who received the YFV17D yellow fever vaccine. Sequencing was performed on PBMCs, taken around 3 weeks after the first yellow fever vaccination. This sequence joins TRBV18 and TRBJ2-5; D remains unclear. The CDR3 is CASSPQGLRETQYF. The DNA of the CDR3 is TGTGCCAGCTCACCACAGGGTTTGCGAGAGACCCAGTACTTC.